The 22 T cell receptor beta chains reported below all come from one sample, sequenced in a study of OX40 agonist ivuxolimab in advanced cancers. Sequencing was performed with immunoSEQ multiplex PCR; in TCRdb, only in-frame clones are kept and a portion is missing. The sample lists around 67,000 clones, approximately 79% occurring once. This specimen consisted of CD4+ or CD8+ T cells sorted from blood, obtained in a trial of the OX40 agonist ivuxolimab. The receptors stem from an adult with an advanced solid tumor such as melanoma, head and neck, liver or kidney cancer.

V usage is TRBV19 and J usage is TRBJ1-1, with 8 positions matching TRBD1. The V gene end was trimmed by 6 bases and the J gene end by 4 bases; junction bases not matched to a gene: 4. Germline V gene sequence: CDR1 LNHDA, CDR2 SQIVND (reference sequence). The CDR3 has 13 amino acids. In nucleotides, the CDR3 is TGTGCCAGTAGGCGAACAGGGGGCACTGAAGCTTTCTTT. Translation gives CASRRTGGTEAFF.

In nucleotides, the CDR3 is TGTGCCAGCTCACCAGTCCAGCGGGGGGGTGAGCAGTTCTTC. Encoded protein: CASSPVQRGGEQFF. The chain links TRBV18 to TRBJ2-1; TRBD2 aligns across 10 bases. The ends lost 2 bases at V and 9 bases at J; junction bases unmatched: 4. The CDR3 is made up of 14 amino acids. The germline V gene encodes CDR1 KGHSH and CDR2 LQKENI.

The chain links TRBV19 to TRBJ1-1; weak D call: TRBD1 (5 bases). Per germline, CDR1 LNHDA and CDR2 SQIVND (reference sequence). V dropped 4 bases and J dropped 4 bases, with 13 bases sitting between them. The CDR3 totals 14 residues. CDR3 region: CASSTSDRPTEAFF. CDR3 in DNA: TGTGCCAGTAGTACCTCCGACAGACCCACTGAAGCTTTCTTT. The full variable domain, with the rest looked up from reference TRBV19 and TRBJ1-1, is DGGITQSPKYLFRKEGQNVTLSCEQNLNHDAMYWYRQDPGQGLRLIYYSQIVNDFQKGDIAEGYSVSREKKESFPLTVTSAQKNPTAFYLCASSTSDRPTEAFFGQGTRLTVV.

The V gene is TRBV7-9, the J gene TRBJ2-7, with 9 bases matching TRBD2. With 7 bases clipped from V and 2 bases from J, the junction kept 6 bases outside the gene matches. From germline, CDR1 is SEHNR and CDR2 FQNEAQ (reference sequence). This CDR3 region has 14 residues. The CDR3 loop is CASTTSGTTYEQYF. In nucleotides, the CDR3 is TGTGCCAGCACGACTAGCGGCACAACCTACGAGCAGTACTTC. Based on the CDR3 plus reference TRBV7-9 and TRBJ2-7, the full variable domain is DTGVSQNPRHKITKRGQNVTFRCDPISEHNRLYWYRQTLGQGPEFLTYFQNEAQLEKSRLLSDRFSAERPKGSFSTLEIQRTEQGDSAMYLCASTTSGTTYEQYFGPGTRLTVT.

J is TRBJ1-5 and V is TRBV6-6; the D is unclear. Looked up from germline, CDR1 is MNHNY and CDR2 is SVGAGI (reference sequence). The CDR3 is made up of 14 amino acids. Trimming removed 8 bases at V and 0 bases at J, with 11 bases between. The CDR3 loop is CASGRVYSNQPQHF. CDR3 sequence (DNA): TGTGCCAGCGGGCGGGTTTATAGCAATCAGCCCCAGCATTTT.

The CDR3 DNA follows: TGTGCCATCAGCAAAAAGCCAACAGGAGTCGCGAACACCGGGGAGCTGTTTTTT. Protein sequence: CAISKKPTGVANTGELFF. The chain links TRBV10-3 to TRBJ2-2; D may be TRBD1 (5 bases). The germline V and J ends were trimmed by 6 bases and 0 bases, with 20 bases remaining between them. This CDR3 region has 18 residues. The V gene's germline CDR1 is ENHRY and CDR2 SYGVKD.

This chain uses TRBV2 with TRBJ2-5, with D possibly being TRBD1 (7 bases). The ends were cut back, 7 bases at V and 4 bases at J, with 13 bases in the middle. Germline CDR1 reads SNHLY; CDR2 reads FYNNEI. CDR3 length equals 13 residues. CDR3 region: CASNRGGVETQYF. CDR3 in DNA: TGTGCCAGCAACAGGGGCGGGGTAGAGACCCAGTACTTC.

The chain is built from TRBV5-6 and TRBJ2-7, with unresolved D. The CDR3 runs to 14 residues. Between the trimmed V and J ends, which lost 4 bases and 4 bases, there was a span of 15 bases. CDR1 is SGHDT, CDR2 YYEEEE, per germline. CDR3 nucleotide sequence: TGTGCCAGCAGCGGAGATATTTTAGGGTACGAGCAGTACTTC. This encodes CASSGDILGYEQYF.

The chain joins TRBV19 to TRBJ2-3; D is unresolved. CDR1 LNHDA and CDR2 SQIVND come from the germline V gene (reference sequence). This CDR3 contains 12 residues. V was clipped by 5 bases and J by 1 base, with 4 bases between them. CDR3 bases: TGTGCCAGTAGTGAGGGCACAGATACGCAGTATTTT. Its protein product is CASSEGTDTQYF.

This chain joins TRBV14 and TRBJ1-2, with 7 bases identical to TRBD1. From germline, CDR1 is SGHDN and CDR2 FVKESK. The J segment lost 1 base and the V segment lost 1 base, leaving 9 bases of the junction unmatched. This CDR3 contains 17 residues. This CDR3 reads CASSQGGGRGGNYGYTF. CDR3 sequence (DNA): TGTGCCAGCAGCCAAGGCGGAGGCAGGGGGGGTAACTATGGCTACACCTTC.

V is TRBV2 and J is TRBJ1-5, with TRBD1 as a possible D gene (6 bases). The CDR3 loop spans 14 amino acids. Germline CDR1 and CDR2: SNHLY and FYNNEI. The V gene lost 7 bases and the J gene lost 0 bases, with 10 bases spanning the gap. The CDR3 loop is CASKGGYSNQPQHF. CDR3 in DNA: TGTGCCAGCAAGGGGGGTTATAGCAATCAGCCCCAGCATTTT.

This chain joins TRBV7-9 and TRBJ1-2; tentatively, D is TRBD1 (5 bases). CDR1 is SEHNR, CDR2 FQNEAQ, per germline (reference sequence). The CDR3 totals 12 residues. V lost 1 base and J 7 bases, leaving 7 bases between the germline ends. DNA for the CDR3: TGTGCCAGCAGCTTAGAGGGGTCTGGCTACACCTTC. This gives the protein CASSLEGSGYTF.

The V and J genes are TRBV10-2 and TRBJ2-5, with D possibly being TRBD2 (5 bases). Trimming stripped 2 bases from V and 1 base from J, with 20 bases between. CDR3 length: 18 residues. From germline, CDR1 is WSHSY and CDR2 SAAADI. The chain's CDR3 is CASSEPSVSSSFQETQYF. Written as DNA, the CDR3 is TGCGCCAGCAGTGAGCCGAGTGTTTCTAGCTCGTTCCAAGAGACCCAGTACTTC.

V gene TRBV4-2 combines with J gene TRBJ1-2; 8 nucleotides agree with TRBD1. The germline CDR1 and CDR2 sequences are LGHNA and YNFKEQ. Trimming at V came to 1 base and at J to 6 bases, leaving 7 bases not matched to a gene. The CDR3 is made up of 15 amino acids. CDR3 in DNA: TGTGCCAGCAGCCAAGCAGGGGGCAGGGGGGATGGCTACACCTTC. Amino acid sequence: CASSQAGGRGDGYTF.

V is TRBV2 and J is TRBJ2-7; 8 nucleotides agree with TRBD2. The CDR3 covers 16 residues. Trimming at V came to 6 bases and at J to 4 bases, leaving 14 bases not matched to a gene. Germline CDR1 SNHLY, CDR2 FYNNEI. The CDR3 DNA is TGTGCCAGCAGGGAACGCTGGGGCGGGGGGCCTTACGAGCAGTACTTC. It is translated as CASRERWGGGPYEQYF.

The chain combines TRBV5-6 with TRBJ1-5; no reliable D call. The CDR3 covers 12 residues. In germline, CDR1 is SGHDT, CDR2 YYEEEE. Deletions cut 1 base from V and 6 bases from J, with 5 bases between. This CDR3 is CASSLPGQPQHF. CDR3 DNA sequence: TGTGCCAGCAGCTTGCCTGGTCAGCCCCAGCATTTT.

The gene calls are TRBV20-1 and TRBJ2-7; the D is unclear. V was shortened by 0 bases and J by 7 bases, with 7 bases between the two germline ends. The germline V gene encodes CDR1 DFQATT and CDR2 SNEGSKA (reference sequence). This CDR3 has 11 amino acids. The CDR3 coding sequence is TGCAGTGCTAGAGAAATAGGGGAGCAGTACTTC. This encodes CSAREIGEQYF.

V and J are TRBV30 and TRBJ2-7, with TRBD1 as a possible D gene (6 bases). Trimming took off 3 bases at V and 2 bases at J, with 11 bases between the two ends. This CDR3 is 13 amino acids long. Germline V gene sequence: CDR1 GTSNPN, CDR2 SVGIG (reference sequence). CDR3 DNA sequence: TGTGCCTGGAGGGACAGAGCCCCCTACGAGCAGTACTTC. As protein: CAWRDRAPYEQYF.

This clone showed up many times. The chain recombines TRBV9 with TRBJ2-5, with no clear D. This CDR3 comprises 12 residues. With 0 bases removed from V and 4 bases from J, the gap between germline ends came to 4 bases. Per the germline V gene, CDR1 is SGDLS and CDR2 is YYNGEE. The CDR3 here is CASSVVGETQYF. Here the CDR3 DNA reads TGTGCCAGCAGCGTAGTAGGAGAGACCCAGTACTTC.

As regards this clone: Given a much more abundant clone one base away, this may be a read error. Distinct nucleotide sequences in the sample also encode this CDR3. The chain recombines TRBV18 with TRBJ1-6; D is undetermined. The germline V gene encodes CDR1 KGHSH and CDR2 LQKENI. There are 13 residues in the CDR3. The CDR3 protein is CASSPRLDSPLHF. Here the CDR3 DNA reads TGTGCCAGTTCACCACGTCTCGATTCACCCCTCCACTTT.

J is TRBJ2-7 and V is TRBV4-3; possibly TRBD1 for D (6 bases). Trimming stripped 0 bases from V and 2 bases from J, with 11 bases between. There are 15 residues in the CDR3. Per the germline V gene, CDR1 is LGHNA and CDR2 is YSLEER. This CDR3 is CASSQERAGAYEQYF. CDR3 coding DNA: TGCGCCAGCAGCCAAGAGAGGGCAGGGGCCTACGAGCAGTACTTC.

This clone was observed a single time. The chain combines TRBV6-6 with TRBJ2-2, with D possibly matching TRBD2 (6 bases). The germline gives CDR1 MNHNY, CDR2 SVGAGI (reference sequence). This CDR3 region has 15 residues. V gave up 2 bases and J gave up 4 bases, with 11 bases separating them. The CDR3 region has the DNA TGTGCCAGCAGTTACGGATTCGGGGGCACCGGGGAGCTGTTTTTT. It yields the protein CASSYGFGGTGELFF.